The source of this T cell receptor (beta chain) is a study of blood T cell repertoires in COVID-19. Study overall: From T cells, B-cell-depleted T cells, or PBMCs came the material, which was cDNA or gDNA.

Researchers sorted participants into cohorts using their self-reported clinical history. V was cut by 3 bases and J by 0 bases, with 13 bases left in between. The CDR3 sequence is 16 residues long. The germline gives CDR1 KGHSH, CDR2 LQKENI. The data were produced by immunoSEQ multiplex PCR, yet TCRdb's version contains in-frame clones alone and is incomplete. The table records about 160,000 clones, more than 70% of them present only once. The chain couples TRBV18 to TRBJ2-3; tentatively, D is TRBD1 (5 bases). This TCR was recovered from a man aged 55 to 70 who had recovered from COVID-19. Specimen: PBMCs or T cells enriched from blood (not recorded which). This CDR3 is CASSPQGVPSTDTQYF. The CDR3 nucleotides are TGTGCCAGCTCACCGCAGGGTGTACCTAGCACAGATACGCAGTATTTT.